This TCR beta chain is drawn from a study of CD4 and CD8 cells across lung adenocarcinoma regions. Donors had localized lung adenocarcinoma, a non-small cell lung cancer. MiXCR was run by TCRdb on the PCR reads, yielding one entry per CDR3 protein. The table shows about 5,200 distinct CDR3 sequences, with around 50% occurring only once. V lost 3 bases and J 3 bases, leaving 8 bases between the germline ends. The CDR3 runs to 13 residues. Germline CDR1 is MGHDK and CDR2 is SYGVNS. This clonotype is medium-sized (0.01 to 0.1%) within its sample. The clonotype was recovered from a male donor with lung adenocarcinoma. The CD4 and CD8 labels of this study may be unreliable. Sequenced material: CD4+ T cells from the margin of a lung tumor. This chain uses TRBV25-1 with TRBJ2-5; D gene unclear. The CDR3 coding sequence is TGTGCCAGCAGTGATAGTAACAAAGAGACCCAGTACTTC. This encodes CASSDSNKETQYF.